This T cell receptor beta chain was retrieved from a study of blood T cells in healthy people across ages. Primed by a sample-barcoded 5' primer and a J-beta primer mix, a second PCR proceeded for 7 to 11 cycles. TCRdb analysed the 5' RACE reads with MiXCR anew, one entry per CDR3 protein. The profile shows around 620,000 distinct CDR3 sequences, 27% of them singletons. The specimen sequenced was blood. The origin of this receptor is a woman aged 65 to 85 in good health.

DNA of the CDR3: TGTGCCAGCAGCTCACTAGCGGGGGTCATTCAGTACTTC. This sequence encodes CASSSLAGVIQYF. The V gene is TRBV7-2, the J gene TRBJ2-4; 11 bases align to TRBD2. The trim removed 4 bases at V and 9 bases at J, leaving 2 bases unmatched. CDR1 and CDR2 (germline): SGHTA, FQGNSA. This CDR3 region has 13 residues.